A selection of T cell receptor beta chains follows, all from one sample in a study of cytomegalovirus exposure and HLA in healthy donors. Produced via immunoSEQ multiplex PCR; TCRdb's table is partial and in-frame only. This table holds about 180,000 clones, roughly 80% found once. The material sequenced was PBMCs. The receptor set was obtained from a woman aged 50 to 65 in good health and CMV-seronegative. CDR3s include the opening cysteine and the closing phenylalanine or tryptophan. D genes are given only for firm matches. Clone size is given for some rows only: seen once, a few or many times, or a class if the clone is expanded.

j_call,v_call,clone_size,cdr3_length,d_call,cdr3_aa,cdr3_nt
TRBJ1-2,TRBV6-5,NA,14,NA,CASSYSRDNYGYTF,TGTGCCAGCAGTTACTCGAGGGATAACTATGGCTACACCTTC
TRBJ1-2,TRBV2,NA,12,NA,CASNEPPVGYTF,TGTGCCAGCAATGAACCCCCTGTCGGCTACACCTTC
TRBJ2-5,TRBV9,NA,16,NA,CASKRGAPSAPETQYF,TGTGCCAGCAAACGAGGGGCCCCTAGCGCCCCAGAGACCCAGTACTTC
TRBJ2-1,TRBV5-1,once,15,NA,CASSSDPTGINEQFF,TGCGCCAGCAGCTCTGATCCTACAGGGATAAATGAGCAGTTCTTC
TRBJ2-7,TRBV9,once,14,TRBD1,CASSVGQASYEQYF,TGTGCCAGCAGCGTGGGACAGGCCTCCTACGAGCAGTACTTC
TRBJ2-7,TRBV27,NA,15,TRBD1,CASFRAGTGDYEQYF,TGTGCCAGCTTTCGGGCCGGGACAGGAGACTACGAGCAGTACTTC
TRBJ2-5,TRBV9,NA,14,TRBD1,CASGSGQIQETQYF,TGTGCCAGCGGATCGGGACAGATCCAAGAGACCCAGTACTTC
TRBJ2-7,TRBV15,NA,12,NA,CATSRDPGQQYF,TGTGCCACCAGCAGAGATCCTGGGCAGCAGTACTTC
TRBJ2-7,TRBV18,NA,14,TRBD1,CASSPMDRVNEQYF,TGTGCCAGCTCACCAATGGACAGGGTGAATGAGCAGTACTTC
TRBJ1-2,TRBV28,NA,15,NA,CASSSGGHSNYGYTF,TGTGCCAGCAGTTCGGGGGGACACTCTAACTATGGCTACACCTTC
TRBJ2-1,TRBV7-8,NA,13,TRBD2,CASSLGGENEQFF,TGTGCCAGCAGCTTGGGGGGGGAGAATGAGCAGTTCTTC
TRBJ2-2,TRBV6-1,NA,18,NA,CASSEAVGSGELTGELFF,TGTGCCAGCAGTGAAGCGGTTGGATCAGGGGAGCTCACCGGGGAGCTGTTTTTT
TRBJ1-1,TRBV25-1,once,15,NA,CASSERTALNTEAFF,TGTGCCAGCAGTGAAAGGACAGCTTTGAACACTGAAGCTTTCTTT
TRBJ2-1,TRBV11-2,NA,13,NA,CASSLASYNEQFF,TGTGCCAGCAGCTTGGCTTCTTACAATGAGCAGTTCTTC
TRBJ1-6,TRBV7-9,NA,15,TRBD1,CASSLRDSHNSPLHF,TGTGCCAGCAGCTTACGGGACAGTCATAATTCACCCCTCCACTTT
TRBJ1-2,TRBV18,few,15,NA,CASSPDSAAFYGYTF,TGTGCCAGCTCACCAGACAGCGCGGCTTTCTATGGCTACACCTTC
TRBJ1-1,TRBV7-3,NA,15,NA,CASSQRRGGRTEAFF,TGTGCCAGCAGCCAGCGCCGTGGCGGTCGGACTGAAGCTTTCTTT
TRBJ2-1,TRBV10-3,NA,15,NA,CATSFQPGTNNEQFF,TGTGCCACCTCGTTCCAACCGGGAACAAACAATGAGCAGTTCTTC
TRBJ1-6,TRBV9,NA,12,NA,CASSVGDSPLHF,TGTGCCAGCAGCGTCGGGGATTCACCCCTCCACTTT
TRBJ1-4,TRBV7-2,NA,15,TRBD1,CASSLAGGRDEKLFF,TGTGCCAGCAGCTTAGCAGGGGGCAGGGATGAAAAACTGTTTTTT
TRBJ2-2,TRBV7-2,NA,17,TRBD2,CASSLTLAGRNTGELFF,TGTGCCAGCAGCTTAACCCTAGCGGGACGGAACACCGGGGAGCTGTTTTTT
TRBJ2-7,TRBV27,NA,14,NA,CASRLSGAFYEQYF,TGTGCCAGCAGGCTCAGCGGAGCCTTCTACGAGCAGTACTTC
TRBJ2-2,TRBV25-1,NA,18,TRBD2,CASSEQTSGGAGTGELFF,TGTGCCAGCAGTGAGCAGACTAGCGGGGGGGCTGGCACCGGGGAGCTGTTTTTT
TRBJ2-1,TRBV15,NA,16,NA,CATRNFGALTVGEQFF,TGTGCCACCAGGAATTTTGGTGCCCTGACCGTCGGGGAGCAGTTCTTC
TRBJ1-2,TRBV4-1,few,15,NA,CASSQAPTENYGYTF,TGCGCCAGCAGCCAAGCTCCGACAGAGAACTATGGCTACACCTTC
TRBJ2-5,TRBV9,NA,16,TRBD2,CASSVGGGRGQETQYF,TGTGCCAGCAGCGTAGGGGGTGGGCGGGGGCAAGAGACCCAGTACTTC
TRBJ2-7,TRBV9,NA,15,TRBD2,CASSVAPREGHEQYF,TGTGCCAGCAGCGTAGCCCCCCGGGAGGGCCACGAGCAGTACTTC
TRBJ2-5,TRBV7-3,NA,14,NA,CASSQGLQFEAQYF,TGTGCCAGCAGCCAGGGACTGCAGTTTGAGGCCCAGTACTTC
TRBJ2-7,TRBV11-2,NA,11,NA,CASSETREQYF,TGTGCCAGCAGCGAAACTCGCGAGCAGTACTTC
TRBJ2-1,TRBV7-9,NA,14,NA,CASSRNSIGDEQFF,TGTGCCAGCAGCCGAAATAGTATAGGGGATGAGCAGTTCTTC
TRBJ1-1,TRBV7-8,few,16,NA,CASSLLTGAMNTEAFF,TGTGCCAGCAGCTTATTAACAGGAGCCATGAACACTGAAGCTTTCTTT
TRBJ1-3,TRBV4-1,NA,18,NA,CASSQESLSGFAGNTIYF,TGCGCCAGCAGCCAAGAGTCACTATCGGGATTCGCGGGAAACACCATATATTTT
TRBJ2-1,TRBV5-8,NA,13,NA,CASSLGSGRAEFF,TGTGCCAGCAGCTTGGGCTCGGGAAGGGCTGAGTTCTTC
TRBJ2-7,TRBV6-6,NA,13,TRBD1,CASSYADRGEQYF,TGTGCCAGCAGTTACGCTGACAGGGGCGAGCAGTACTTC
TRBJ2-3,TRBV5-8,NA,13,TRBD2,CASSLNGGDTQYF,TGTGCCAGCAGCTTAAACGGGGGGGATACGCAGTATTTT
TRBJ1-2,TRBV28,few,14,NA,CASRPPERNYGYTF,TGTGCCAGCAGACCCCCCGAGAGGAACTATGGCTACACCTTC
TRBJ2-1,TRBV19,NA,15,TRBD2,CASTTRGEAYNEQFF,TGTGCCAGTACCACTCGGGGGGAGGCCTACAATGAGCAGTTCTTC
TRBJ2-2,TRBV11-2,NA,17,TRBD2,CASSFGLAGGQVGELFF,TGTGCCAGCAGCTTCGGACTAGCGGGGGGCCAAGTCGGGGAGCTGTTTTTT
TRBJ2-1,TRBV5-1,few,14,NA,CASSSDGGNNEQFF,TGCGCCAGCAGCTCGGATGGGGGGAACAATGAGCAGTTCTTC
TRBJ1-2,TRBV19,NA,15,NA,CASHPPRRDIYGYTF,TGTGCCAGTCACCCACCCCGCCGGGACATCTATGGCTACACCTTC
TRBJ1-1,TRBV10-3,NA,13,TRBD1,CAITDRGQAEAFF,TGTGCCATCACTGACAGGGGGCAGGCTGAAGCTTTCTTT
TRBJ1-4,TRBV30,NA,13,NA,CAWSPVLSEKLFF,TGTGCCTGGAGTCCTGTTTTATCGGAAAAACTGTTTTTT
TRBJ1-6,TRBV5-4,NA,15,TRBD1,CATSPWGQGNSPLHF,TGTGCCACCTCCCCCTGGGGACAGGGGAATTCACCCCTCCACTTT
TRBJ1-1,TRBV2,NA,11,NA,CASSDSPEAFF,TGTGCCAGCAGCGACAGCCCTGAAGCTTTCTTT
TRBJ2-2,TRBV2,NA,13,NA,CASGDKNTGELFF,TGTGCCAGCGGTGACAAGAACACCGGGGAGCTGTTTTTT
TRBJ2-7,TRBV15,NA,14,NA,CATSPTDPGYEQYF,TGTGCCACCAGCCCGACAGACCCCGGATACGAGCAGTACTTC
TRBJ2-1,TRBV18,NA,16,NA,CASSLFSAANYNEQFF,TGTGCCAGCTCACTTTTTTCAGCGGCCAACTACAATGAGCAGTTCTTC
TRBJ2-5,TRBV7-9,NA,15,TRBD1,CASSYRDSFQETQYF,TGTGCCAGCAGCTACCGGGACAGCTTCCAAGAGACCCAGTACTTC